The rows below give T cell receptor beta chains drawn from one sample of a study of a mutant IDH1 vaccine in newly diagnosed glioma. Measured with immunoSEQ multiplex PCR; TCRdb has only the in-frame clones, and not every one. This table has tens of thousands of clones, approximately 86% appearing once. For these receptors, no antigen is known. The sample here was PBMCs, taken from a glioma patient whose treatment included an IDH1 peptide vaccine. The receptors originated from a young man with glioma. Some clones in this sample may be carry-over from other donors' samples. The CDR3 runs from the conserved cysteine through the conserved F or W.

cdr3_aa,j_call,v_call
CASSYSATEAFF,TRBJ1-1,TRBV7-9
CASRGLSRSSGNTIYF,TRBJ1-3,TRBV27
CSARGQFSYEQYF,TRBJ2-7,TRBV29-1
CASSTGQGAWAGELFF,TRBJ2-2,TRBV7-7
CASKGVFPIEQYF,TRBJ2-7,TRBV2
CASSFVPGELFF,TRBJ2-2,TRBV5-6
CATSIGQSYEQYF,TRBJ2-7,TRBV6-5
CAISEGGTEAFF,TRBJ1-1,TRBV10-3
CASSLAGINYGYTF,TRBJ1-2,TRBV5-6
CASGLTRQGLTEAFF,TRBJ1-1,TRBV12-5
CASSNGFRASNQPQHF,TRBJ1-5,TRBV19
CASSLAGRVDGYTF,TRBJ1-2,TRBV7-8
CASSTSAAYYEQYF,TRBJ2-7,TRBV7-9
CASSYGRRTGIHGYTF,TRBJ1-2,TRBV6-5
CASSSLRASYEQYF,TRBJ2-7,TRBV14
CASSESSYEQYF,TRBJ2-7,TRBV7-9
CSVEDASTNTGELFF,TRBJ2-2,TRBV29-1
CASSLSSRFTDTQYF,TRBJ2-3,TRBV27
CAWNGATNEKLFF,TRBJ1-4,TRBV30
CASSSGTLPTYEQYF,TRBJ2-7,TRBV2
CASSSPQGSYEQYF,TRBJ2-7,TRBV28
CSARHWSEQFF,TRBJ2-1,TRBV20-1
CAWRPGAGNGYTF,TRBJ1-2,TRBV30
CASSVEGGGKLFF,TRBJ1-4,TRBV9
CASSRPGTGGNYTF,TRBJ1-2,TRBV28
CSVGDRGYQPQHF,TRBJ1-5,TRBV29-1
CASGLVLGSHQPQHF,TRBJ1-5,TRBV12-5
CASSQNNEQFF,TRBJ2-1,TRBV7-9
CASSLALDPFGYTF,TRBJ1-2,TRBV11-1
CASSPRGPNYGYTF,TRBJ1-2,TRBV5-1
CASSEEVRSYGYTF,TRBJ1-2,TRBV9
CASRGRASGRPDTQYF,TRBJ2-3,TRBV5-8
CASSPVDYGYTF,TRBJ1-2,TRBV7-2
CASSLTGGPYNEQFF,TRBJ2-1,TRBV27